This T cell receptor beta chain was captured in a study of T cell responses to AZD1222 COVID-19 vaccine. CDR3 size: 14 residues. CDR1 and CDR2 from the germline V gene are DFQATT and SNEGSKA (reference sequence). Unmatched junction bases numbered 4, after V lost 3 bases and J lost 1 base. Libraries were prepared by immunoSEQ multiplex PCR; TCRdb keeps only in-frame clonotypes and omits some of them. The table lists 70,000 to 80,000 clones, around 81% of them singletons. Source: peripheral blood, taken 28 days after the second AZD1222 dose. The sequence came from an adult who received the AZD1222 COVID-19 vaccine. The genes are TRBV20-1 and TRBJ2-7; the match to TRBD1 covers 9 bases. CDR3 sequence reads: CSASLGTGSYEQYF. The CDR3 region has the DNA TGCAGTGCTAGTCTCGGGACAGGGTCCTACGAGCAGTACTTC.